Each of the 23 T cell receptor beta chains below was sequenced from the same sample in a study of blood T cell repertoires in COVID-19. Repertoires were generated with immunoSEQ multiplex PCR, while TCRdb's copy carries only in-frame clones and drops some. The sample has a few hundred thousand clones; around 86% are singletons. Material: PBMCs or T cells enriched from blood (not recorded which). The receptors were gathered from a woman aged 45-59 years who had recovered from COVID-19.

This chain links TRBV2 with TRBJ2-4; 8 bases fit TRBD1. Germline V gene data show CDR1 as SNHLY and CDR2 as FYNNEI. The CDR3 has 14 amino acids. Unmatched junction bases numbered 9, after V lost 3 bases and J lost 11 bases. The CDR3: CASSDRTGSFVQYF. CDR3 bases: TGTGCCAGCAGTGATCGGACAGGGTCGTTCGTTCAGTACTTC. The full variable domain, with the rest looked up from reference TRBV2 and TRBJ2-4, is EPEVTQTPSHQVTQMGQEVILRCVPISNHLYFYWYRQILGQKVEFLVSFYNNEISEKSEIFDDQFSVERPDGSNFTLKIRSTKLEDSAMYFCASSDRTGSFVQYFGAGTRLSVL.

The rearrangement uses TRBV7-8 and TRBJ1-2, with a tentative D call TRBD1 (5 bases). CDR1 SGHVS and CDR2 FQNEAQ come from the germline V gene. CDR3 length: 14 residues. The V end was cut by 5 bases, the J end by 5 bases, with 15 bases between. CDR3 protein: CASSNPAGPYGYTF. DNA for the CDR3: TGTGCCAGCAGCAACCCGGCAGGGCCGTATGGCTACACCTTC.

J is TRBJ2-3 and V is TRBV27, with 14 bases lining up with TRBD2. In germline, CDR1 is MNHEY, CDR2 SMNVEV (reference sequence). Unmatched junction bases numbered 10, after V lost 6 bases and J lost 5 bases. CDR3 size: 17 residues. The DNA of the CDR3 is TGTGCCAGCAGCCCCGGACTAGCGGGGGGAGGTGTAGATACGCAGTATTTT. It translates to CASSPGLAGGGVDTQYF.

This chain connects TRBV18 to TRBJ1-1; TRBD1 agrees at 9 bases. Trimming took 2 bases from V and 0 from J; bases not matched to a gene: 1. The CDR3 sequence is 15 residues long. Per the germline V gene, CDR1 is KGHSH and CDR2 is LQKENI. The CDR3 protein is CASSPRQGVNTEAFF. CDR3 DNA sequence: TGTGCCAGCTCACCAAGACAGGGGGTGAACACTGAAGCTTTCTTT.

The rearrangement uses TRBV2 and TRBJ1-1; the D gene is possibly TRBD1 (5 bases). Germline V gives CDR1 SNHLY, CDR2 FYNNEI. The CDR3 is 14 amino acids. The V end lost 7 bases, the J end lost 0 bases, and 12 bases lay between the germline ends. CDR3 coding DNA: TGTGCCAGCAACAAGGGACTTATGAACACTGAAGCTTTCTTT. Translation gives CASNKGLMNTEAFF.

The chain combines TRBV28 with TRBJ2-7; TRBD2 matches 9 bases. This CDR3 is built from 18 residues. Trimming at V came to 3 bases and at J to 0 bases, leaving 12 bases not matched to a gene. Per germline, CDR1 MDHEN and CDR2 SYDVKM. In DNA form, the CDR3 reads TGTGCCAGCAGTTTGGGGGTGCGGGTAGCGGGGGACTCCTACGAGCAGTACTTC. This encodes CASSLGVRVAGDSYEQYF.

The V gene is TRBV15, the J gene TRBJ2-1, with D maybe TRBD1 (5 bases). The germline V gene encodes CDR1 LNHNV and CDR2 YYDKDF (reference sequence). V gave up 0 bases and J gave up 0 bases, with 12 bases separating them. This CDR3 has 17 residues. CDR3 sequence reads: CATSRDAGLSSYNEQFF. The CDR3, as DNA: TGTGCCACCAGCAGAGATGCAGGGTTATCCTCCTACAATGAGCAGTTCTTC.

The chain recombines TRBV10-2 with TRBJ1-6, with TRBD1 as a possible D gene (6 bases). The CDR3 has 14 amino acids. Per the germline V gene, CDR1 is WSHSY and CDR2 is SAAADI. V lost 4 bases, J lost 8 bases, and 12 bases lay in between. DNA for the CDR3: TGCGCCAGCAGTGTATCACAGGGTGATTCACCCCTCCACTTT. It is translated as CASSVSQGDSPLHF.

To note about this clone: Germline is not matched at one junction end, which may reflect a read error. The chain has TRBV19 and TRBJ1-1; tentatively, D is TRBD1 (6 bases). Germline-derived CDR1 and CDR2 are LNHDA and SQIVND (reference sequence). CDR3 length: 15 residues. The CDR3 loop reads CASEVGRWTATEAFF. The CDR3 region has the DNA TGCGCAAGTGAAGTGGGTCGATGGACAGCCACTGAAGCTTTCTTT. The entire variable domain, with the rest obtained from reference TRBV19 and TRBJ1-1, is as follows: DGGITQSPKYLFRKEGQNVTLSCEQNLNHDAMYWYRQDPGQGLRLIYYSQIVNDFQKGDIAEGYSVSREKKESFPLTVTSAQKNPTAFYLCASEVGRWTATEAFFGQGTRLTVV.

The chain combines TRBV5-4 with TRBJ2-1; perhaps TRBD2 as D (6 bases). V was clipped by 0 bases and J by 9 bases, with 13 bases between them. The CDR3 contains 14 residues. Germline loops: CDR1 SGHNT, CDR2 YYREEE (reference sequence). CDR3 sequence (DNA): TGTGCCAGCAGCTTGGATTCACTAGCAAGTGAGCAGTTCTTC. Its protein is CASSLDSLASEQFF.

DNA of the CDR3: TGTGCCAGCAGCGTTGGGACAGGATATGAAAAACTGTTTTTT. It encodes CASSVGTGYEKLFF. The chain recombines TRBV9 with TRBJ1-4; the match to TRBD1 covers 8 bases. The CDR3 loop spans 14 amino acids. V gave up 2 bases and J gave up 6 bases; unmatched junction bases: 3. In germline, CDR1 is SGDLS, CDR2 YYNGEE.

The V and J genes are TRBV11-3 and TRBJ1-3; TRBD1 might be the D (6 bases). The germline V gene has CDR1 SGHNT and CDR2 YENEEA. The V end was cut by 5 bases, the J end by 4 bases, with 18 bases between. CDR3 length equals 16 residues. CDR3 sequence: CASSPSTGRGGNTIYF. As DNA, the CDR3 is TGTGCCAGCAGCCCCTCGACAGGACGAGGCGGAAACACCATATATTTT.

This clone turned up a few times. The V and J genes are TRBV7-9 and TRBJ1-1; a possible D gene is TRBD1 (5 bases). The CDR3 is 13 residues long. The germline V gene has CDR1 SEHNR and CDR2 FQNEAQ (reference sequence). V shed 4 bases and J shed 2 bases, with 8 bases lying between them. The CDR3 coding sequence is TGTGCCAGCAGCTCCAGGGATAACACTGAAGCTTTCTTT. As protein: CASSSRDNTEAFF.

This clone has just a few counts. CDR3 sequence (DNA): TGTGCCATCAGTGAGTCGGCCTACACCATATATTTT. Amino acid sequence: CAISESAYTIYF. V and J are TRBV10-3 and TRBJ1-3, with D unclear. V lost 0 bases to trimming and J lost 8 bases, with 5 bases between them. Germline V gene data show CDR1 as ENHRY and CDR2 as SYGVKD. The CDR3 consists of 12 residues.

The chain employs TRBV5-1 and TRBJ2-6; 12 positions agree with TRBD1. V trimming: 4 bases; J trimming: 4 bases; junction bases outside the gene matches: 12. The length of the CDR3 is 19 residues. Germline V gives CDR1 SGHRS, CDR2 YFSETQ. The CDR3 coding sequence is TGCGCCAGCAGCGTGACCGGGACAGGGGGCTTAATCGGGGCCAACGTCCTGACTTTC. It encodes CASSVTGTGGLIGANVLTF.

CDR3 sequence reads: CARSSGGLWADTQYF. Here the CDR3 DNA reads TGTGCCCGTTCTAGCGGGGGCCTCTGGGCAGATACGCAGTATTTT. V and J are TRBV30 and TRBJ2-3, with 10 bases aligning to TRBD2. The CDR3 totals 15 residues. Losses at the gene ends were 8 bases for V and 4 bases for J; bases not matched to a gene: 12. Germline V lookup: CDR1 GTSNPN, CDR2 SVGIG (reference sequence). The whole variable domain, remainder taken from reference TRBV30 and TRBJ2-3, is SQTIHQWPATLVQPVGSPLSLECTVEGTSNPNLYWYRQAAGRGLQLLFYSVGIGQISSEVPQNLSASRPQDRQFILSSKKLLLSDSGFYLCARSSGGLWADTQYFGPGTRLTVL.

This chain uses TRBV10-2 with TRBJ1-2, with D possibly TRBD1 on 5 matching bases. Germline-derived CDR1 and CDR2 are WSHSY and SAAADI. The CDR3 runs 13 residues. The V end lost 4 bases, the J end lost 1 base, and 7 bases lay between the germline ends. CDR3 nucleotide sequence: TGCGCCAGCAGTGCCGGGGGTAACTATGGCTACACCTTC. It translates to CASSAGGNYGYTF.

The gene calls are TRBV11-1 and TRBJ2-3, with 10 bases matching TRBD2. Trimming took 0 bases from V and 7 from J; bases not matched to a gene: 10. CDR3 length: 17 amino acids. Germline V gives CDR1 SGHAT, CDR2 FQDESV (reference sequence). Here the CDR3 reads CASSLAASGGPPYTQYF. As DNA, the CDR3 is TGTGCCAGCAGCTTAGCGGCTAGCGGGGGCCCGCCGTATACGCAGTATTTT.

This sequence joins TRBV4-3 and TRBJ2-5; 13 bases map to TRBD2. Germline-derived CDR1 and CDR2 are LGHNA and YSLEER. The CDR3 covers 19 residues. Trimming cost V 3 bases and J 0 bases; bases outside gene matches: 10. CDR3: CASSHTRTSGGPYQETQYF. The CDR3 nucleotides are TGCGCCAGCAGCCATACCAGGACTAGCGGGGGCCCGTACCAAGAGACCCAGTACTTC.

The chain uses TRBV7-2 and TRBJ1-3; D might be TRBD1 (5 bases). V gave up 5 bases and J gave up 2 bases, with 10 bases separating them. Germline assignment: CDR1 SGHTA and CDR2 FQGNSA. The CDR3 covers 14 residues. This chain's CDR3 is CASSVQGTGNTIYF. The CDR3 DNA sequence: TGTGCCAGCAGCGTCCAGGGAACTGGAAACACCATATATTTT. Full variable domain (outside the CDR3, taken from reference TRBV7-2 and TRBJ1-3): GAGVSQSPSNKVTEKGKDVELRCDPISGHTALYWYRQSLGQGLEFLIYFQGNSAPDKSGLPSDRFSAERTGGSVSTLTIQRTQQEDSAVYLCASSVQGTGNTIYFGEGSWLTVV.

The CDR3 coding sequence is TGTGCCAGCAGCTCTAGTAGTTCTGAAGCTTTCTTT. Its translation is CASSSSSSEAFF. This chain connects TRBV12-3 or TRBV12-4 to TRBJ1-1; D gene unclear. This CDR3 region has 12 residues. Trimming pared 6 bases from V and 6 bases from J, leaving 11 bases between.

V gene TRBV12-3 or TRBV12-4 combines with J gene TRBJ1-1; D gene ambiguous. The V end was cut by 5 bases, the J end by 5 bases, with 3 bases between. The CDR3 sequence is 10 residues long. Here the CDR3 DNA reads TGTGCCAGCAGTCTAACTGAAGCTTTCTTT. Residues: CASSLTEAFF.

CDR3 in DNA: TGCGCCAGCAGGCCCGGGACAGGCTCGTCTAACTATGGCTACACCTTC. Its translation: CASRPGTGSSNYGYTF. The chain couples TRBV4-1 to TRBJ1-2; 8 positions agree with TRBD1. With V trimmed by 6 bases and J by 0 bases, 9 bases remained unmatched. The germline V gene encodes CDR1 MGHRA and CDR2 YSYEKL. The CDR3 has 16 amino acids.